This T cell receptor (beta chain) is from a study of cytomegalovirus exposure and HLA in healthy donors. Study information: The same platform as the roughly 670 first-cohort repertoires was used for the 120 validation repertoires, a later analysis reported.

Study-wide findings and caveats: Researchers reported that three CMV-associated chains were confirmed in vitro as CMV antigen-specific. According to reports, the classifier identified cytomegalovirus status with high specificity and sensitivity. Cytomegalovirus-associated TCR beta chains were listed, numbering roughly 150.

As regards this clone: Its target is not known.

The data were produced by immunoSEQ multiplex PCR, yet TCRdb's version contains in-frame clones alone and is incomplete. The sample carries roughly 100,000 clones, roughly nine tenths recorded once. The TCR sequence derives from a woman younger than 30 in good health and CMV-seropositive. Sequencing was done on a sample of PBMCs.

The CDR3, as DNA: TGTGCCAGCAGCTCCGCAGGGAAGGGTAATTCACCCCTCCACTTT. Translated: CASSSAGKGNSPLHF. The rearrangement links TRBV5-4 to TRBJ1-6, with D perhaps TRBD1 (5 bases). The ends were cut back, 3 bases at V and 6 bases at J, with 13 bases in the middle. The CDR3 is 15 amino acids. Per germline, CDR1 SGHNT and CDR2 YYREEE (reference sequence).